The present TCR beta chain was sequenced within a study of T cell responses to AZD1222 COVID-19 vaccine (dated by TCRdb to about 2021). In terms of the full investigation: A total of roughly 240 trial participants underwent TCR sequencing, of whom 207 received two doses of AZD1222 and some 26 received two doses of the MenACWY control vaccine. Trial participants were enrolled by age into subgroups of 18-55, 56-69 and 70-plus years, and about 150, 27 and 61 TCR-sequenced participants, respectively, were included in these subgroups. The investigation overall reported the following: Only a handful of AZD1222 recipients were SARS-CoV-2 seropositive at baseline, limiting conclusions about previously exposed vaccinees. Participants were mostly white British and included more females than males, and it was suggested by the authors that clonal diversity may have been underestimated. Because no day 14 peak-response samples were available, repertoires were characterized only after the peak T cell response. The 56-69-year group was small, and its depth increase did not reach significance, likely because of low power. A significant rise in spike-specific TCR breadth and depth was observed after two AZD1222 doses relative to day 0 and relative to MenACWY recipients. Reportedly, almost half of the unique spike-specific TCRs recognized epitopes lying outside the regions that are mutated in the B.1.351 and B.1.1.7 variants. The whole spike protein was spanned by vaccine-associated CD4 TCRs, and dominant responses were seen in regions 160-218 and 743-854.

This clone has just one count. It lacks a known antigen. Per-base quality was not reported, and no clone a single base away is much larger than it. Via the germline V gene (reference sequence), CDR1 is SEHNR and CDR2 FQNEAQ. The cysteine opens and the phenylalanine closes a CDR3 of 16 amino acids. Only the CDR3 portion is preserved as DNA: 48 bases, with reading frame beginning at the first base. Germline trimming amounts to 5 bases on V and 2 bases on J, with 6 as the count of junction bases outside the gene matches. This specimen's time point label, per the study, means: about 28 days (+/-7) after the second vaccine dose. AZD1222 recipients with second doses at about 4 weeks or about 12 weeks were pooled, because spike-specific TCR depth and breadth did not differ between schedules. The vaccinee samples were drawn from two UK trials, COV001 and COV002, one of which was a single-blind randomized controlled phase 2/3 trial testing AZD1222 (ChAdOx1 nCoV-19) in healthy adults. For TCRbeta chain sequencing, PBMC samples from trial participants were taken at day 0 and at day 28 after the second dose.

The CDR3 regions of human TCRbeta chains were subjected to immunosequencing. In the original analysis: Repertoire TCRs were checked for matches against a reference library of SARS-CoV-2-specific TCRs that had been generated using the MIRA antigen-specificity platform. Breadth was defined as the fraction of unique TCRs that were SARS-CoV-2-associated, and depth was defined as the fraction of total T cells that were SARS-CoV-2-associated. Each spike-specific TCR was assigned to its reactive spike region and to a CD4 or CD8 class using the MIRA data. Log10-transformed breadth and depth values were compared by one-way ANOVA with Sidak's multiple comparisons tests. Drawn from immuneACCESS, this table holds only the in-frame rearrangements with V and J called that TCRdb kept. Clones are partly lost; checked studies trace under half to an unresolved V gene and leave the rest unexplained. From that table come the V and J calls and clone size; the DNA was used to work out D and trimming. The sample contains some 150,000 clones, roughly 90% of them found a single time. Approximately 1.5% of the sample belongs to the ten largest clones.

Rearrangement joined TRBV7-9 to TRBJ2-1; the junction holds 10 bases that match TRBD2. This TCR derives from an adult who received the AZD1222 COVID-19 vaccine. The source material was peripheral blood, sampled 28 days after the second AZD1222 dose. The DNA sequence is TGTGCCAGCAGCCCCGTAGCGGGAGGTACCTACAATGAGCAGTTCTTC. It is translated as CASSPVAGGTYNEQFF.